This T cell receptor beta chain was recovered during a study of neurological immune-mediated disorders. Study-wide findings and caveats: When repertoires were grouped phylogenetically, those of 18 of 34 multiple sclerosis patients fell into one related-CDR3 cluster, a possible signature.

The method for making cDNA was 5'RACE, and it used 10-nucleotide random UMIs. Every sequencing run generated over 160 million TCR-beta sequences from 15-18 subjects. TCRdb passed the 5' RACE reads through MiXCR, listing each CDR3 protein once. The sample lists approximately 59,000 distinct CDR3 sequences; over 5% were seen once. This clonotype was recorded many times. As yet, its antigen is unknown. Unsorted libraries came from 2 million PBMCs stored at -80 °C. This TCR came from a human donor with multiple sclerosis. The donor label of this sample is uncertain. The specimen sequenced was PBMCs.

The CDR3 bases are TGTGCCAGCAGTTCCAGGGTCAATGAGCAGTTCTTC. Residues: CASSSRVNEQFF. The rearrangement joins TRBV27 to TRBJ2-1, with D perhaps matching TRBD1 (5 bases). Per germline, CDR1 MNHEY and CDR2 SMNVEV (reference sequence). V lost 4 bases and J lost 6, with 7 bases in between. This CDR3 is 12 amino acids long.